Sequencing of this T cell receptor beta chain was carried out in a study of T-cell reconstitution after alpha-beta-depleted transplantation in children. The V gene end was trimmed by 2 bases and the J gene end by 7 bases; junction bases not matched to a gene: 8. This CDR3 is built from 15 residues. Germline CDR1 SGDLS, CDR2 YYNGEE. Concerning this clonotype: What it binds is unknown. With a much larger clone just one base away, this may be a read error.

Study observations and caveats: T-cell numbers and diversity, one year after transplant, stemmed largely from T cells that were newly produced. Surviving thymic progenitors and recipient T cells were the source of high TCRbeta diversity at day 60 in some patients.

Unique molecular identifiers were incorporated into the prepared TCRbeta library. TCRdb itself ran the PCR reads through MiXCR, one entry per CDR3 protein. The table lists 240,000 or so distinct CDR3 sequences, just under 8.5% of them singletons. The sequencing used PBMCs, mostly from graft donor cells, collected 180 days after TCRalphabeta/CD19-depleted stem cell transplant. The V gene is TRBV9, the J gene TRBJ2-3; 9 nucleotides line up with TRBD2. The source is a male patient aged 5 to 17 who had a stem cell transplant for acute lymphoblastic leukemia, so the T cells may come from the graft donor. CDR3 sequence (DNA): TGTGCCAGCAGCGTCCCTAGCGGGGTCGCATATACGCAGTATTTT. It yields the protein CASSVPSGVAYTQYF. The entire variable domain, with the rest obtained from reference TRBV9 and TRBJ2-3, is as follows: DSGVTQTPKHLITATGQRVTLRCSPRSGDLSVYWYQQSLDQGLQFLIQYYNGEERAKGNILERFSAQQFPDLHSELNLSSLELGDSALYFCASSVPSGVAYTQYFGPGTRLTVL.